A selection of T cell receptor beta chains follows, all from one sample in a study of lymphopenia after photon versus proton radiotherapy. Clones were sequenced by immunoSEQ multiplex PCR, and TCRdb holds only the in-frame ones, with some missing. The sample holds some 27,000 clones, about nine tenths seen once. The material was peripheral blood, obtained from a patient treated with photon-based radiotherapy. These receptors were collected from a man in his forties or fifties with gastric cancer. The CDR3 runs from the conserved cysteine through the conserved F or W. The D gene is left open where the match is weak. Clone size, where shown, is once, few, many, or a class for clones that have expanded.

>NA|TRBJ1-5|15|NA|TRBV19
TGTGCCAGTAGTATAGATGCAGGTCCCAGACAGCCCCAGCATTTT
CASSIDAGPRQPQHF
>NA|TRBJ1-2|13|NA|TRBV7-8
TGTGCCAGCAGGTTCGACGGAAACTATGGCTACACCTTC
CASRFDGNYGYTF
>NA|TRBJ1-1|12|NA|TRBV29-1
TGCAGCGTTGATAGGGGTAACACTGAAGCTTTCTTT
CSVDRGNTEAFF
>TRBD1|TRBJ2-1|13|NA|TRBV7-7
TGTGCCAGCAGCCCCGACAGGGGAATGGAGCAGTTCTTC
CASSPDRGMEQFF
>TRBD1|TRBJ1-2|13|few|TRBV7-9
TGTGCCAGCAGCTTGACAGGGAGTTATGGCTACACCTTC
CASSLTGSYGYTF
>TRBD2|TRBJ2-3|16|NA|TRBV5-1
TGCGCCAGCAGCTCCTCAGCGGGGGGGCCTGAGGTTACGCAGTATTTT
CASSSSAGGPEVTQYF
>TRBD1|TRBJ2-7|12|NA|TRBV29-1
TGCAGCGTTCGACAGGGGGTAGGCGAGCAGTACTTC
CSVRQGVGEQYF
>NA|TRBJ2-2|14|NA|TRBV19
TGTGCCAGTAGTCCCTCAGCGAACACCGGGGAGCTGTTTTTT
CASSPSANTGELFF
>TRBD1|TRBJ2-2|15|once|TRBV10-1
TGCGCCAGCAGTGGAACAGGGGCTCGCACCGGGGAGCTGTTTTTT
CASSGTGARTGELFF
>NA|TRBJ1-4|14|NA|TRBV5-1
TGCGCCAGCAGCTTGGACTGGGGCAATGAAAAACTGTTTTTT
CASSLDWGNEKLFF
>TRBD1|TRBJ1-2|14|NA|TRBV5-5
TGTGCCAGCAGCCCCGGACAGGGTGAATATGGCTACACCTTC
CASSPGQGEYGYTF
>TRBD2|TRBJ2-1|16|NA|TRBV7-8
TGTGCCAGCAGCTTAATGGCAGCGGGGGCGTTAAATGAGCAGTTCTTC
CASSLMAAGALNEQFF
>NA|TRBJ2-3|13|NA|TRBV18
TGTGCCAGCTCCGAACGAATCACAGATACGCAGTATTTT
CASSERITDTQYF
>TRBD1|TRBJ2-1|15|NA|TRBV5-1
TGCGCCAGCAGCACCGGACAGGGGTTCTACAATGAGCAGTTCTTC
CASSTGQGFYNEQFF
>TRBD1|TRBJ1-1|14|NA|TRBV5-4
TGTGCCAGCAGCCCGAGGACAGGGGATACTGAAGCTTTCTTT
CASSPRTGDTEAFF
>TRBD1|TRBJ1-6|21|once|TRBV7-3
TGTGCCAGCAGCTTAAGAGCGTCCGGGACAGGGGCCTTCTCCTATAATTCACCCCTCCACTTT
CASSLRASGTGAFSYNSPLHF